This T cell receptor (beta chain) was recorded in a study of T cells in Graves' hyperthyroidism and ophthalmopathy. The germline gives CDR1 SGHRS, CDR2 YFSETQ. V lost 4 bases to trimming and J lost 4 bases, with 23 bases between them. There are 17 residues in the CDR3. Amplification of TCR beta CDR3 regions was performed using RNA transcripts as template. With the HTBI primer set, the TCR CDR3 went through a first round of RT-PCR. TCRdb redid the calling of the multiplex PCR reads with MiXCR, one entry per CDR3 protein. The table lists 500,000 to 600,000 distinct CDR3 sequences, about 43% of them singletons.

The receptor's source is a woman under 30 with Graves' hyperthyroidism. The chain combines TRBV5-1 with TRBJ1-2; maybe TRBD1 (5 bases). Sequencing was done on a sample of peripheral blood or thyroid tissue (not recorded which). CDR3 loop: CASSTGSGGRRGYGYTF. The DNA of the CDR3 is TGCGCCAGCAGCACCGGTTCCGGGGGACGACGCGGCTATGGCTACACCTTC. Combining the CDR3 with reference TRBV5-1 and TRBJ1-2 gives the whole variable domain KAGVTQTPRYLIKTRGQQVTLSCSPISGHRSVSWYQQTPGQGLQFLFEYFSETQRNKGNFPGRFSGRQFSNSRSEMNVSTLELGDSALYLCASSTGSGGRRGYGYTFGSGTRLTVV.